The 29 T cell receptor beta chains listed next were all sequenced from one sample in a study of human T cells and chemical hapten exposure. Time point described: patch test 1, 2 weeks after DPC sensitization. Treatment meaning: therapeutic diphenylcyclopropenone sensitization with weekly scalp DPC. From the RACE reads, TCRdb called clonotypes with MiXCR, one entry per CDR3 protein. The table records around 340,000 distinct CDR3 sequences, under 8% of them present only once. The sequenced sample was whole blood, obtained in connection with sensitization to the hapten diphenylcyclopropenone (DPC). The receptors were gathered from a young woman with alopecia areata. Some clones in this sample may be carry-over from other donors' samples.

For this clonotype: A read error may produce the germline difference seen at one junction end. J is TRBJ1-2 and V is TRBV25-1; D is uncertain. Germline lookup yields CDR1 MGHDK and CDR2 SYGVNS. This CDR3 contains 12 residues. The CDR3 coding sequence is TGTGCCAGCAGTGATCGAAGCTATGGCTACGCCTTC. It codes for CASSDRSYGYAF.

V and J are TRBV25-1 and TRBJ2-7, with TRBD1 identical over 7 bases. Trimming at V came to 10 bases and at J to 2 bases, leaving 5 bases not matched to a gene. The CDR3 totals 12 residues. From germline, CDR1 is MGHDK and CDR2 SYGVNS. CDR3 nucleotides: TGTGCCACGAGGACAGGAGCCTACGAGCAGTACTTC. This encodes CATRTGAYEQYF.

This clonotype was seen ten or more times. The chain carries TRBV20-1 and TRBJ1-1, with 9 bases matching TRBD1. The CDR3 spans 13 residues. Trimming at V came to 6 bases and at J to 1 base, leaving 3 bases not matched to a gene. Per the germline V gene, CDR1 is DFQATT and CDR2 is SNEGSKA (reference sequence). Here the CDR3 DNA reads TGCAGTGCCGCACAGGGGGCGAACACTGAAGCTTTCTTT. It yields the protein CSAAQGANTEAFF.

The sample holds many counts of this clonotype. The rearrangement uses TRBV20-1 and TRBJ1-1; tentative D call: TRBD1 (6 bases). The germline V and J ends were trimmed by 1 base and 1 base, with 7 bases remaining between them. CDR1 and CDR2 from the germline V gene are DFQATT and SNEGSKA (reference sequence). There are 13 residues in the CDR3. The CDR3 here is CSARVQGNTEAFF. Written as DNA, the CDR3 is TGCAGTGCTAGAGTACAGGGGAACACTGAAGCTTTCTTT.

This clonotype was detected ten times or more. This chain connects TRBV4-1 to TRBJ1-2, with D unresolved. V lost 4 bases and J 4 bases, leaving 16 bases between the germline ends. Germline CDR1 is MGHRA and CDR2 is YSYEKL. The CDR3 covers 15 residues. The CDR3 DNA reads TGCGCCAGCAGCCCTCAAGTGCCGTACAGCTATGGCTACACCTTC. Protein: CASSPQVPYSYGYTF.

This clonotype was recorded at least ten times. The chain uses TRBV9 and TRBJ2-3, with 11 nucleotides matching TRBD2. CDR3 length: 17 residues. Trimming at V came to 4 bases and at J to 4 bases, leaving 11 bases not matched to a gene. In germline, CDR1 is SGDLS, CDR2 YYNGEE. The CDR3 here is CASSLLAGGASPDTQYF. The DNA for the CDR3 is TGTGCCAGCAGCCTCCTAGCGGGGGGCGCTTCTCCAGATACGCAGTATTTT.

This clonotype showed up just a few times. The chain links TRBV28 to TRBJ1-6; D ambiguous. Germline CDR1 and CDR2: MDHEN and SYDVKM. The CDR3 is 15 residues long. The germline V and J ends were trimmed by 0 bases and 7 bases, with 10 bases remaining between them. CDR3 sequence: CASSLWVSGNSPLHF. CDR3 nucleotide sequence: TGTGCCAGCAGTTTATGGGTTAGCGGGAATTCACCCCTCCACTTT.

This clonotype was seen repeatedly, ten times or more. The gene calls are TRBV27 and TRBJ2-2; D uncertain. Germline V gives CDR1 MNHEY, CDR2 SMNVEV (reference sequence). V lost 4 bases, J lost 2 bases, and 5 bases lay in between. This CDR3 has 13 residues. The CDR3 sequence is CASSSVNTGELFF. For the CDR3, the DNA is TGTGCCAGCAGTTCAGTAAACACCGGGGAGCTGTTTTTT.

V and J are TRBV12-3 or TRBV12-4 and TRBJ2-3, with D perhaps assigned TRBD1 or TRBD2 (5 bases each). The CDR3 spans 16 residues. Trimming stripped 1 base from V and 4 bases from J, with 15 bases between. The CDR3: CASSLGDGKEADTQYF. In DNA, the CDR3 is TGTGCCAGCAGTTTAGGGGACGGGAAGGAAGCAGATACGCAGTATTTT.

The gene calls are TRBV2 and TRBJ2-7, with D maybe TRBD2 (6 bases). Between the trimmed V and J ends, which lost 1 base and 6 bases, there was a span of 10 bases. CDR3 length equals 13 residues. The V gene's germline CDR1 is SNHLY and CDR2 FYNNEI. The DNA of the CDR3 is TGTGCCAGCAGTGAAGGTCGGGGAGGCGAGCAGTACTTC. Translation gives CASSEGRGGEQYF.

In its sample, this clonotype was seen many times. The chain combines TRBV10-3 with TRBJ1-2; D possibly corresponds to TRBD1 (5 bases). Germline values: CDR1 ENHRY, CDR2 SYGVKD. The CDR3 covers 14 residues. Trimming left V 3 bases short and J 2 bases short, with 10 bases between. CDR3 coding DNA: TGTGCCATCAGTGAAAGGGGTGAGAACTATGGCTACACCTTC. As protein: CAISERGENYGYTF.

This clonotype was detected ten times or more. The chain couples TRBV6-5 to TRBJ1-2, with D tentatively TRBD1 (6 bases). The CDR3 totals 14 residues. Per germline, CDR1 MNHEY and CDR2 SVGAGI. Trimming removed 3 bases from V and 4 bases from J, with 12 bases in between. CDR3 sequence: CASSYGGAGYGYTF. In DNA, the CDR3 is TGTGCCAGCAGTTATGGGGGCGCTGGCTATGGCTACACCTTC.

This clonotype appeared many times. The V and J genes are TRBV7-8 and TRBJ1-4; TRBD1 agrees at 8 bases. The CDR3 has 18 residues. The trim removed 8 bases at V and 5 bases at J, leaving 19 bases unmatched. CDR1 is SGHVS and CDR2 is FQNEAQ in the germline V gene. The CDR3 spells CASSRQTGAPGSNEKLFF. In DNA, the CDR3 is TGTGCCAGCTCCCGCCAGACAGGGGCCCCAGGTTCAAATGAAAAACTGTTTTTT.

DNA for the CDR3: TGCAGCGTTGAAGTAGCCAGGGGCCAGCCCCAGCATTTT. It specifies CSVEVARGQPQHF. The genes are TRBV29-1 and TRBJ1-5, with D tentatively TRBD1 (6 bases). V lost 1 base, J lost 7 bases, and 11 bases lay in between. CDR1 SQVTM and CDR2 ANQGSEA come from the germline V gene. The CDR3 runs to 13 residues.

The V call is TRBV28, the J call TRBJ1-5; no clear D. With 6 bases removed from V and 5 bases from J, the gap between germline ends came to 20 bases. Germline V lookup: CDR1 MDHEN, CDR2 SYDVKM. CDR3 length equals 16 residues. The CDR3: CASRNGRYPPDQPQHF. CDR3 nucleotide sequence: TGTGCCAGCAGAAATGGCAGGTACCCGCCGGATCAGCCCCAGCATTTT. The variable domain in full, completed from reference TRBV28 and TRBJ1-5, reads DVKVTQSSRYLVKRTGEKVFLECVQDMDHENMFWYRQDPGLGLRLIYFSYDVKMKEKGDIPEGYSVSREKKERFSLILESASTNQTSMYLCASRNGRYPPDQPQHFGDGTRLSIL.

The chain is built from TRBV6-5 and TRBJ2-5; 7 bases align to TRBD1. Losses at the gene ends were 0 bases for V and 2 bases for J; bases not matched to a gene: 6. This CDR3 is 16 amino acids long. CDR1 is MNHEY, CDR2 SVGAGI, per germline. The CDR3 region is CASSYSGGTSQETQYF. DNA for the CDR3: TGTGCCAGCAGTTACTCAGGGGGCACCTCACAAGAGACCCAGTACTTC.

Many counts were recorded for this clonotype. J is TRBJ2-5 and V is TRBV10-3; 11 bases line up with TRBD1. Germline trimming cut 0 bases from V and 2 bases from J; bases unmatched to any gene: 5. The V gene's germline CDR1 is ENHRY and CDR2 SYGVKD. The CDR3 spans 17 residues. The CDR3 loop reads CAISESGTGGSQETQYF. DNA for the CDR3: TGTGCCATCAGTGAGTCCGGGACAGGGGGGTCTCAAGAGACCCAGTACTTC.

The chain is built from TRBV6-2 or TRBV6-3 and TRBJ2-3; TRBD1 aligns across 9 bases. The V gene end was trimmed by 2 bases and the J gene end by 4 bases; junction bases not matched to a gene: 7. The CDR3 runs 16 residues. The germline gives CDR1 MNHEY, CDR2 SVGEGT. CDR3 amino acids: CASSYGLGQGADTQYF. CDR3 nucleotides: TGTGCCAGCAGTTACGGTTTGGGACAGGGAGCAGATACGCAGTATTTT.

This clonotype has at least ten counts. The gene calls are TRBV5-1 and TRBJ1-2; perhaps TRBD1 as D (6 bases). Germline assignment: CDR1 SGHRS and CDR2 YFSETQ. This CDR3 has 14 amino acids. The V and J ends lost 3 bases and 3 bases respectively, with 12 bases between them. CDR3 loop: CASSWEAGDYGYTF. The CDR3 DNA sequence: TGCGCCAGCAGCTGGGAAGCAGGGGACTATGGCTACACCTTC.

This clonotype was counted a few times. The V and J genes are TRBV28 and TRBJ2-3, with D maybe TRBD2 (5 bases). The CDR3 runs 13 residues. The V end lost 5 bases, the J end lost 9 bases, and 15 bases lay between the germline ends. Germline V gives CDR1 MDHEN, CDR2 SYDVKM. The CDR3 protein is CASSNTGIETQYF. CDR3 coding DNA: TGTGCCAGCAGTAACACCGGGATAGAAACGCAGTATTTT.

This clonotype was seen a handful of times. The CDR3 sequence is CASSRRTSGTRTDTQYF. The CDR3 nucleotides read TGTGCCAGCAGCCGACGGACTAGCGGGACCCGCACAGATACGCAGTATTTT. The rearrangement uses TRBV6-6 and TRBJ2-3; 12 bases fit TRBD2. This CDR3 has 17 residues. Losses at the gene ends were 6 bases for V and 1 base for J; bases not matched to a gene: 8. Per the germline V gene, CDR1 is MNHNY and CDR2 is SVGAGI (reference sequence).

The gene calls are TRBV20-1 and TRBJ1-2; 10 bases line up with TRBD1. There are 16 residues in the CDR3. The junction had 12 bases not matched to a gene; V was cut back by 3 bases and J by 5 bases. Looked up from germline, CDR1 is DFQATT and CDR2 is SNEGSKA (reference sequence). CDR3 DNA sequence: TGCAGTGCTAGCTTACTACGGGACAGGGGCTTATATGGCTACACCTTC. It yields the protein CSASLLRDRGLYGYTF.

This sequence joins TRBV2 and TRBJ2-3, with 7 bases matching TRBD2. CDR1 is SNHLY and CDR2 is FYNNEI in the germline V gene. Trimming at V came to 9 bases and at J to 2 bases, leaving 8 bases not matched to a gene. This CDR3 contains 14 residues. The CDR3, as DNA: TGTGCCAGTACAAGCGGGATAACCACAGATACGCAGTATTTT. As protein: CASTSGITTDTQYF. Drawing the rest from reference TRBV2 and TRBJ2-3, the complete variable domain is EPEVTQTPSHQVTQMGQEVILRCVPISNHLYFYWYRQILGQKVEFLVSFYNNEISEKSEIFDDQFSVERPDGSNFTLKIRSTKLEDSAMYFCASTSGITTDTQYFGPGTRLTVL.

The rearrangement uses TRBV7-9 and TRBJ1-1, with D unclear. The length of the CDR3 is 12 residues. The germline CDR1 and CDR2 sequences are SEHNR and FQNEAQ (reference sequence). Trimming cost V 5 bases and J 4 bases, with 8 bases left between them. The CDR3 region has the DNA TGTGCCAGCAGCCTCCCGCGCACTGAAGCTTTCTTT. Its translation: CASSLPRTEAFF.

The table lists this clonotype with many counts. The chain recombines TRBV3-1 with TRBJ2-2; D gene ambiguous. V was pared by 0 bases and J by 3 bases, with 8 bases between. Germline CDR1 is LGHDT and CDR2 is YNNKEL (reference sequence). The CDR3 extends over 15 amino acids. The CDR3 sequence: CASSQDLPYTGELFF. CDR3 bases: TGTGCCAGCAGCCAAGATCTACCTTACACCGGGGAGCTGTTTTTT.

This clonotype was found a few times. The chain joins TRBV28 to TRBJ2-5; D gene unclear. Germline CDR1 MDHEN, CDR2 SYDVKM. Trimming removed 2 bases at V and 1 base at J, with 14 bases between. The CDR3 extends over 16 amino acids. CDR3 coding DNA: TGTGCCAGCAGTTTAGACCCGGGCAGGCGCCAAGAGACCCAGTACTTC. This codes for CASSLDPGRRQETQYF.

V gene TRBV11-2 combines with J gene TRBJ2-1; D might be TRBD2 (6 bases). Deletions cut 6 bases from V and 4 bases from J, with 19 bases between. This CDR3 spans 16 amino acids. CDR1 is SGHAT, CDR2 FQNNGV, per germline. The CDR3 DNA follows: TGTGCCAGCAGGGACTTAAGCGGGCCGCCTTACAATGAGCAGTTCTTC. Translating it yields CASRDLSGPPYNEQFF.

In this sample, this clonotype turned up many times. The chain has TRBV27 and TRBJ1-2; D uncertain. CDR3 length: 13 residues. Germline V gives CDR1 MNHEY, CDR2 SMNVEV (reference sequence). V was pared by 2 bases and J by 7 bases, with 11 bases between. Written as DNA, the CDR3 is TGTGCCAGCAGTTTAGCGGGCCGTCCTGGCTACACCTTC. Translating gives CASSLAGRPGYTF.

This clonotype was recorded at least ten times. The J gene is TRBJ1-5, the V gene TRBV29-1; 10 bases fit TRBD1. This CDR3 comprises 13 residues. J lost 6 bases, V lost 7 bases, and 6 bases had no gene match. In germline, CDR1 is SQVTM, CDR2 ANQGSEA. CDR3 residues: CSAQDRGSQPQHF. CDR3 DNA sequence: TGCAGCGCACAGGACAGGGGGTCTCAGCCCCAGCATTTT. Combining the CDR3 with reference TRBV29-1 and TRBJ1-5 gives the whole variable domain SAVISQKPSRDICQRGTSLTIQCQVDSQVTMMFWYRQQPGQSLTLIATANQGSEATYESGFVIDKFPISRPNLTFSTLTVSNMSPEDSSIYLCSAQDRGSQPQHFGDGTRLSIL.